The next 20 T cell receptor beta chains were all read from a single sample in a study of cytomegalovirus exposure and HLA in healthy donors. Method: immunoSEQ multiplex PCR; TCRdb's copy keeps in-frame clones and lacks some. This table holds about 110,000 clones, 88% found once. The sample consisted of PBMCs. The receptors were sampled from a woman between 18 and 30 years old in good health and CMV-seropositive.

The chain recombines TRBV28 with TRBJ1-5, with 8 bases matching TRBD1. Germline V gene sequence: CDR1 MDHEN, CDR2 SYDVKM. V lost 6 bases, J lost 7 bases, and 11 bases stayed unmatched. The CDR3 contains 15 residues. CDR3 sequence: CASRGNRGSGQPQHF. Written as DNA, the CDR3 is TGTGCCAGCAGGGGGAACAGGGGGTCGGGGCAGCCCCAGCATTTT.

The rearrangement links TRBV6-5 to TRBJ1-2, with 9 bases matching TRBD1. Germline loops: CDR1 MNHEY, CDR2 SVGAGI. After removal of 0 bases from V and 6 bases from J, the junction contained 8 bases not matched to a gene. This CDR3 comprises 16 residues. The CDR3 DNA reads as TGTGCCAGCAGTTACTCGTTAAGGACAGGGGAGGATGGCTACACCTTC. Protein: CASSYSLRTGEDGYTF.

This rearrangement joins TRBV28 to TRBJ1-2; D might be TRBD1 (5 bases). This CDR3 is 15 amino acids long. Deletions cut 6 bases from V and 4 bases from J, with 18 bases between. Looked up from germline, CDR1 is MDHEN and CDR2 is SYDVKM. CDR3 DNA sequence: TGTGCCAGCAGCTTAGACAGCGCCATGGGCTATGGCTACACCTTC. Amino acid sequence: CASSLDSAMGYGYTF.

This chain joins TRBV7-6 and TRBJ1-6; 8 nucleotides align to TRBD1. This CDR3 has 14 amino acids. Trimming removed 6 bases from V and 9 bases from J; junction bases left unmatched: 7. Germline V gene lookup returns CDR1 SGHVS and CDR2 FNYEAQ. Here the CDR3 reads CASSRDRGGSPLHF. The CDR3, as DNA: TGTGCCAGCAGTCGTGACAGGGGAGGTTCACCCCTCCACTTT.

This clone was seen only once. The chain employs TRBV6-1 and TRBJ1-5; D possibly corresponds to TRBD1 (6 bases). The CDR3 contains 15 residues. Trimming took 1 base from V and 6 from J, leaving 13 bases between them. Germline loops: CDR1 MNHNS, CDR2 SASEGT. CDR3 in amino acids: CASSEVLGAAQPQHF. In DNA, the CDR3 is TGTGCCAGCAGTGAAGTCCTGGGGGCGGCTCAGCCCCAGCATTTT.

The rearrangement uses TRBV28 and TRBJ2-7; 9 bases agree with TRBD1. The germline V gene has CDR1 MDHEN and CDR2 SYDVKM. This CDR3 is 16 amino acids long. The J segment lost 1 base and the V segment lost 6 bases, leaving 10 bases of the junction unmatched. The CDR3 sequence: CASSFSTGTGSYEQYF. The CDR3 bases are TGTGCCAGCAGCTTCTCGACCGGGACAGGGTCCTACGAGCAGTACTTC.

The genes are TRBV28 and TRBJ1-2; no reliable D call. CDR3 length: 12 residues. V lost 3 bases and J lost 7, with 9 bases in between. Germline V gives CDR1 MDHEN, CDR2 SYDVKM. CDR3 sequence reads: CASSLISSGYTF. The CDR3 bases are TGTGCCAGCAGTTTGATAAGTAGTGGCTACACCTTC.

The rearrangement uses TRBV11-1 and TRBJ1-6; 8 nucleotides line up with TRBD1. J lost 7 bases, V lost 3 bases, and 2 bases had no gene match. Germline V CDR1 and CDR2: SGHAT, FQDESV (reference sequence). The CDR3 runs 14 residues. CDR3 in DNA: TGTGCCAGCAGCTTGGGACAGGACAATTCACCCCTCCACTTT. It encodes CASSLGQDNSPLHF.

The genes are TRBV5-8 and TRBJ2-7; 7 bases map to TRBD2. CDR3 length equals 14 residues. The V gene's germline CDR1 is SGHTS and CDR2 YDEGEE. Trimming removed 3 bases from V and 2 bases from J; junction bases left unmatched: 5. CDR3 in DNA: TGTGCCAGCAGCTGGGGGGGAAGAGCCTACGAGCAGTACTTC. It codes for CASSWGGRAYEQYF.

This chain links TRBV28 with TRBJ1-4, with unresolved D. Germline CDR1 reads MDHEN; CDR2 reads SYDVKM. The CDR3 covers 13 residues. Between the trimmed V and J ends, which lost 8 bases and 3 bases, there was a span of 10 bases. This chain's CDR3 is CASGGSPNEKLFF. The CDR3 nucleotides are TGTGCCAGCGGAGGGTCTCCTAATGAAAAACTGTTTTTT.

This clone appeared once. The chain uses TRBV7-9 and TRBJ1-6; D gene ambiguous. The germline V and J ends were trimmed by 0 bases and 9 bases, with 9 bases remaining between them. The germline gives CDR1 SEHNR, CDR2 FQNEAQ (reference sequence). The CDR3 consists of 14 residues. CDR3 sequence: CASSLAREGSPLHF. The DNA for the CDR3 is TGTGCCAGCAGCTTAGCGCGAGAGGGTTCACCCCTCCACTTT.

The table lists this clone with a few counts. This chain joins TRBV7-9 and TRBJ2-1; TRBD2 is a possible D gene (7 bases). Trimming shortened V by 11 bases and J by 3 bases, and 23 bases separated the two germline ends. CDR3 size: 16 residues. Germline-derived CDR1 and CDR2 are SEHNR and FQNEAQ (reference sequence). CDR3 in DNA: TGTGCCCTCGATCGGTCGGGGAGGGGGTACTACAATGAGCAGTTCTTC. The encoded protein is CALDRSGRGYYNEQFF.

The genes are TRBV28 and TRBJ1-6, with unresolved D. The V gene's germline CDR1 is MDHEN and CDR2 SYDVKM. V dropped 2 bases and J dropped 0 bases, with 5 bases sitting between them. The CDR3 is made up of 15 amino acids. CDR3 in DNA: TGTGCCAGCAGTTTAATTAGCTCCTATAATTCACCCCTCCACTTT. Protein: CASSLISSYNSPLHF.

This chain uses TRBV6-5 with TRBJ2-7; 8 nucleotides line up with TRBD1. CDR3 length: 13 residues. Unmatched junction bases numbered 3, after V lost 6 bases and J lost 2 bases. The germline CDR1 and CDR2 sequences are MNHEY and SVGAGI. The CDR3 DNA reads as TGTGCCAGCAGGGAACAGGGGGCCTACGAGCAGTACTTC. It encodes CASREQGAYEQYF.

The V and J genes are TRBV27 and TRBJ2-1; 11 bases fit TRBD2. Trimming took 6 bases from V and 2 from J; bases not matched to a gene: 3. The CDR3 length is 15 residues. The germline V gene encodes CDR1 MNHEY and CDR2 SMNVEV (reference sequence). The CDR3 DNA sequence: TGTGCCAGCAGCATTAGCGGGGGGGCCTACAATGAGCAGTTCTTC. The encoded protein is CASSISGGAYNEQFF.

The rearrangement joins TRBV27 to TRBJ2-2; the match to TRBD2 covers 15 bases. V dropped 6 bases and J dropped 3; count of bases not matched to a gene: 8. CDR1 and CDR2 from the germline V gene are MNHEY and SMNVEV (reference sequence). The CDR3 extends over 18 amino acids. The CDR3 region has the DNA TGTGCCAGCAGGTCGGGACTAGCGGGGGGAGGAGACACCGGGGAGCTGTTTTTT. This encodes CASRSGLAGGGDTGELFF.

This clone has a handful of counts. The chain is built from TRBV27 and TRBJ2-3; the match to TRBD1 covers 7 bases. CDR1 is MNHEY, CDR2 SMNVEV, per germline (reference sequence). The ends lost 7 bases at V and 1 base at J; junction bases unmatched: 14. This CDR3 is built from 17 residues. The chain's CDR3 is CASNPSPPGTGTDTQYF. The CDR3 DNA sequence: TGTGCCAGCAATCCCTCCCCTCCCGGGACAGGCACAGATACGCAGTATTTT.

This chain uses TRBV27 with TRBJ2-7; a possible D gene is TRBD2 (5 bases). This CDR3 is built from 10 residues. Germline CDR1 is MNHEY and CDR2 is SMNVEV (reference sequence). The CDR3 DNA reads TGTGCCAGCCACCGTCGGCGCGAGGGCGTC. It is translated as CASHRRREGV.

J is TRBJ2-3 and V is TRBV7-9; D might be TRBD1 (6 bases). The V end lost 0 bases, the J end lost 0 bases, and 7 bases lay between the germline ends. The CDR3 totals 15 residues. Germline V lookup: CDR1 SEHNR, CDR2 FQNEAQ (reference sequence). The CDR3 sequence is CASSLAGGSTDTQYF. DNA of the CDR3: TGTGCCAGCAGCTTAGCAGGGGGTAGCACAGATACGCAGTATTTT.

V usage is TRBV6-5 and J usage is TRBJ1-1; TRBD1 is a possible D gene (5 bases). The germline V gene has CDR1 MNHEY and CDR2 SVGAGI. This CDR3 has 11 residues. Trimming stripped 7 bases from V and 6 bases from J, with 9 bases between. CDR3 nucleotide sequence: TGTGCCAGCACTCGGGGGGCTGAAGCTTTCTTT. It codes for CASTRGAEAFF.